Shown below are 9 T cell receptor beta chains from a single sample sequenced in a study of memory CD4+ T cells and cytomegalovirus serostatus. Profiled with immunoSEQ multiplex PCR; TCRdb holds only in-frame clones, not every one. The sample records around 45,000 clones, about 80% being singletons. The sort gate was single viable CD3+CD4+CD8-CD45RO+ cells for memory CD4+ T cells. Input material: memory CD4+ T cells from blood. The source is an adult in good health and CMV-seronegative.

The gene calls are TRBV25-1 and TRBJ2-5, with 7 bases fitting TRBD1. The CDR3 has 15 residues. Per the germline V gene, CDR1 is MGHDK and CDR2 is SYGVNS. Trimming took 4 bases from V and 5 from J; bases not matched to a gene: 10. The CDR3, as DNA: TGTGCCAGCAGTGTCGACAGGGATTTTTTTGAGACCCAGTACTTC. This codes for CASSVDRDFFETQYF.

This clone was detected only a few times. The rearrangement links TRBV28 to TRBJ1-1; the D is unclear. The CDR3 consists of 13 residues. Trimming left V 10 bases short and J 0 bases short, with 12 bases between. Germline CDR1 and CDR2: MDHEN and SYDVKM. As DNA, the CDR3 is TGTGCCACCTACGACACAGTGAACACTGAAGCTTTCTTT. Its translation: CATYDTVNTEAFF.

The chain joins TRBV11-2 to TRBJ1-2; D may be TRBD1 (6 bases). This CDR3 has 18 residues. V gave up 5 bases and J gave up 4 bases, with 26 bases separating them. CDR1 SGHAT and CDR2 FQNNGV come from the germline V gene. In DNA form, the CDR3 reads TGTGCCAGCAGCATTACCGGCTCCCTCAACAGGGTGGGCTATGGCTACACCTTC. Translating it yields CASSITGSLNRVGYGYTF.

This clone rates as medium-sized (0.01 to 0.1%). This chain uses TRBV28 with TRBJ1-6, with D possibly TRBD1 on 5 matching bases. The CDR3 is 13 residues long. The V gene lost 4 bases and the J gene lost 14 bases, with 15 bases spanning the gap. CDR1 and CDR2 from the germline V gene are MDHEN and SYDVKM. The CDR3 spells CASSSGAARTLHF. As DNA, the CDR3 is TGTGCCAGCAGTTCTGGGGCTGCCCGCACCCTCCACTTT. The full variable domain, completed using reference TRBV28 and TRBJ1-6, is DVKVTQSSRYLVKRTGEKVFLECVQDMDHENMFWYRQDPGLGLRLIYFSYDVKMKEKGDIPEGYSVSREKKERFSLILESASTNQTSMYLCASSSGAARTLHFGNGTRLTVT.

The V gene is TRBV13, the J gene TRBJ1-4, with 9 bases matching TRBD1. Germline CDR1 is PRHDT and CDR2 is FYEKMQ (reference sequence). CDR3 length: 15 residues. V shed 2 bases, J shed 7 bases, and the junction held 5 bases outside the gene matches. The CDR3 here is CASSLSGQGFEKLFF. In DNA form, the CDR3 reads TGTGCCAGCAGCTTATCGGGACAGGGTTTTGAAAAACTGTTTTTT.

The chain joins TRBV6-1 to TRBJ1-5, with 9 bases that match TRBD1. The trim removed 8 bases at V and 7 bases at J, leaving 12 bases unmatched. The germline CDR1 and CDR2 sequences are MNHNS and SASEGT. There are 15 residues in the CDR3. This chain's CDR3 is CASCPDRGIQQPQHF. The CDR3 bases are TGTGCCAGCTGCCCAGACAGGGGGATACAACAGCCCCAGCATTTT.

Only one count was recorded for this clone. The chain couples TRBV27 to TRBJ2-3, with 16 nucleotides matching TRBD2. The CDR3 runs 20 residues. Trimming at V came to 5 bases and at J to 4 bases, leaving 15 bases not matched to a gene. Germline V gene data show CDR1 as MNHEY and CDR2 as SMNVEV (reference sequence). This chain's CDR3 is CASSAEGLAGGRRYSDTQYF. DNA for the CDR3: TGTGCCAGCAGTGCCGAGGGACTAGCGGGGGGGAGGAGATACTCAGATACGCAGTATTTT.

The V gene is TRBV29-1, the J gene TRBJ2-7, with 7 bases identical to TRBD1. The V and J ends lost 5 bases and 3 bases, in that order; junction bases with no gene match: 4. This CDR3 has 12 residues. CDR1 is SQVTM, CDR2 ANQGSEA, per germline. CDR3 amino acids: CSVRPGGYEQYF. DNA of the CDR3: TGCAGCGTTCGTCCAGGGGGCTACGAGCAGTACTTC.

The V call is TRBV29-1, the J call TRBJ2-2; D perhaps matches TRBD1 (6 bases). V gave up 8 bases and J gave up 2 bases, with 12 bases separating them. The length of the CDR3 is 13 residues. Per germline, CDR1 SQVTM and CDR2 ANQGSEA. CDR3: CSTWTANTGELFF. CDR3 coding DNA: TGCAGCACCTGGACAGCAAACACCGGGGAGCTGTTTTTT.